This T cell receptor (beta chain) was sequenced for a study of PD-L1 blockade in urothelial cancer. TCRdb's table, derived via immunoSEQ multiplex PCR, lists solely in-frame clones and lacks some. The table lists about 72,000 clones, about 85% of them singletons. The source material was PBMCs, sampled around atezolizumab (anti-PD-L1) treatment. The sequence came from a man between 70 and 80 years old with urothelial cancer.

The CDR3 DNA is TGTGCCAGCAGCCAAGGGGGGGGATACACCGGGGAGCTGTTTTTT. It specifies CASSQGGGYTGELFF. The chain links TRBV4-2 to TRBJ2-2, with 7 bases identical to TRBD2. V trimming: 1 base; J trimming: 3 bases; junction bases outside the gene matches: 2. The germline V gene encodes CDR1 LGHNA and CDR2 YNFKEQ. There are 15 residues in the CDR3.